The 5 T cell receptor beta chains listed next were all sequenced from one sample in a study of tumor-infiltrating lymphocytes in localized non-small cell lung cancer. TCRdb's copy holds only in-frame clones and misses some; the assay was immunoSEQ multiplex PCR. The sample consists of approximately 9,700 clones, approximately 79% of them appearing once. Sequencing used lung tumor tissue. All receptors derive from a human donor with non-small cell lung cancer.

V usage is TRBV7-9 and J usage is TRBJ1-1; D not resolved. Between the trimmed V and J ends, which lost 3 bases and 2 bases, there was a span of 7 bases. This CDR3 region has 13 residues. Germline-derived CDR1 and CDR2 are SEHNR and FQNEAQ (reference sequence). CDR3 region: CASSLAENTEAFF. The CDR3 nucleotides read TGTGCCAGCAGCTTGGCAGAAAACACTGAAGCTTTCTTT.

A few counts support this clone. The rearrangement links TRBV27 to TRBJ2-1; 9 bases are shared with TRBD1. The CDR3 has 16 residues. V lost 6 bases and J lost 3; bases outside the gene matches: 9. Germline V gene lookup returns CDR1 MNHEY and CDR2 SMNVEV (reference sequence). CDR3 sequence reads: CASSRQGVGNYNEQFF. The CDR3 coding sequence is TGTGCCAGCAGCCGACAGGGGGTGGGTAACTACAATGAGCAGTTCTTC.

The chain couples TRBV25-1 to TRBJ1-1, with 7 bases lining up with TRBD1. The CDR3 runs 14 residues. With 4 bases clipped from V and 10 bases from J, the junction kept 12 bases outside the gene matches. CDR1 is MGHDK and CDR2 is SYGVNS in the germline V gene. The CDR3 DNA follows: TGTGCCAGCAGTGGACAGGGATACCTTCAAAGAGCTTTCTTT. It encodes CASSGQGYLQRAFF.

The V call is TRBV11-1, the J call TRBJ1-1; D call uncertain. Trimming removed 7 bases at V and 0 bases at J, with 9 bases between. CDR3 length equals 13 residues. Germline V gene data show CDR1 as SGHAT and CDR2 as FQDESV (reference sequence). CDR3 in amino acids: CASTAYLNTEAFF. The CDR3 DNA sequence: TGTGCCAGCACGGCATATTTGAACACTGAAGCTTTCTTT.

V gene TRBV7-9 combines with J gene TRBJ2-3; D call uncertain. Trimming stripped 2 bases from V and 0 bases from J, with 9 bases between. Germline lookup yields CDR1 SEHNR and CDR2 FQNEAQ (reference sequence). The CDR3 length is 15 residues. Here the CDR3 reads CASSLTSRSTDTQYF. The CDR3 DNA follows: TGTGCCAGCAGCTTAACGAGCAGGAGCACAGATACGCAGTATTTT. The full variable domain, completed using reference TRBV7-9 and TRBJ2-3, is DTGVSQNPRHKITKRGQNVTFRCDPISEHNRLYWYRQTLGQGPEFLTYFQNEAQLEKSRLLSDRFSAERPKGSFSTLEIQRTEQGDSAMYLCASSLTSRSTDTQYFGPGTRLTVL.